Here is one TCR beta chain with its context. This record comes from a study of blood T cell repertoires in COVID-19. Trimming cost V 5 bases and J 3 bases, with 16 bases left between them. The CDR3 has 15 amino acids. Looked up from germline, CDR1 is MDHEN and CDR2 is SYDVKM. Only in-frame clones appear in the TCRdb table, and some are missing; sequencing was by immunoSEQ multiplex PCR. The data show 150,000 to 200,000 clones, around 83% seen once. Sequencing was done on a sample of peripheral blood. The receptor's source is a woman in her 70s with COVID-19, enrolled during active disease. This chain joins TRBV28 and TRBJ1-2, with a tentative D call TRBD1 (5 bases). CDR3: CASSAPRRADYGYTF. As DNA, the CDR3 is TGTGCCAGCAGTGCCCCCCGCAGGGCCGACTATGGCTACACCTTC.